Below, 18 T cell receptor beta chains from the same sample are listed, as sequenced in a study of cytomegalovirus exposure and HLA in healthy donors. Produced via immunoSEQ multiplex PCR; TCRdb's table is partial and in-frame only. The table has roughly 140,000 clones, about 91% seen once. The sequencing sample was made of PBMCs. These receptors originate from a woman under 30 in good health and CMV-seropositive.

This chain joins TRBV9 and TRBJ1-6, with 9 bases aligning to TRBD1. This CDR3 spans 17 amino acids. CDR1 and CDR2 from the germline V gene are SGDLS and YYNGEE. V lost 3 bases, J lost 6 bases, and 10 bases stayed unmatched. This CDR3 is CASSAAGTGRPNSPLHF. The CDR3 region has the DNA TGTGCCAGCAGCGCCGCCGGGACAGGGAGACCTAATTCACCCCTCCACTTT.

This sequence joins TRBV6-1 and TRBJ2-2; D might be TRBD1 (6 bases). From germline, CDR1 is MNHNS and CDR2 SASEGT. There are 13 residues in the CDR3. Trimming cost V 5 bases and J 7 bases, with 11 bases left between them. The CDR3 DNA follows: TGTGCCAGCAGTCACAGGGATGGCGGGGAGCTGTTTTTT. Protein sequence: CASSHRDGGELFF.

This chain joins TRBV30 and TRBJ1-2; 10 bases fit TRBD1. The CDR3 spans 15 residues. Germline V gene data show CDR1 as GTSNPN and CDR2 as SVGIG (reference sequence). With 3 bases clipped from V and 3 bases from J, the junction kept 7 bases outside the gene matches. The CDR3 sequence: CAWSQWDRGYYGYTF. DNA for the CDR3: TGTGCCTGGAGCCAATGGGACAGGGGATACTATGGCTACACCTTC.

The V call is TRBV19, the J call TRBJ2-7, with D maybe TRBD1 (6 bases). Trimming stripped 0 bases from V and 2 bases from J, with 11 bases between. CDR1 and CDR2 from the germline V gene are LNHDA and SQIVND (reference sequence). This CDR3 is built from 15 residues. The CDR3 protein is CASSIEAGVPYEQYF. CDR3 DNA: TGTGCCAGTAGTATAGAGGCAGGGGTCCCCTACGAGCAGTACTTC.

V usage is TRBV23-1 and J usage is TRBJ1-5; unclear D gene. TRBV23-1 is noted as an ORF with a role that remains uncertain. Deletions cut 1 base from V and 0 bases from J, with 16 bases between. This CDR3 comprises 18 residues. The DNA of the CDR3 is TGCGCCAGCAGTCAATGCCGTGGGCAGCCTTATAGCAATCAGCCCCAGCATTTT. As protein: CASSQCRGQPYSNQPQHF.

A word on this clone: One end of the junction is discordant with germline, which a read error may explain. The chain is built from TRBV28 and TRBJ2-1; D unresolved. CDR3 length: 12 residues. Germline CDR1 is MDHEN and CDR2 is SYDVKM. The CDR3: CASSFQAGFSIF. The CDR3 DNA follows: TGTGCCAGCAGTTTCCAAGCAGGCTTTTCGATCTTC.

This rearrangement joins TRBV6-6 to TRBJ1-4, with 10 nucleotides matching TRBD1. CDR3 length: 14 residues. J was trimmed by 7 bases and V by 4 bases; bases with no gene match: 3. The germline gives CDR1 MNHNY, CDR2 SVGAGI (reference sequence). The CDR3 nucleotides read TGTGCCAGCAGTTTAAGGACAGGGGGTGAAAAACTGTTTTTT. The encoded protein is CASSLRTGGEKLFF.

The chain's CDR3 is CAISPGTGFPSEQYF. The CDR3 DNA follows: TGTGCCATCAGTCCCGGGACAGGGTTTCCCTCCGAGCAGTACTTC. This sequence joins TRBV10-3 and TRBJ2-7, with 9 bases identical to TRBD1. The CDR3 length is 15 residues. Germline CDR1 and CDR2: ENHRY and SYGVKD. With 5 bases clipped from V and 6 bases from J, the junction kept 11 bases outside the gene matches.

The chain uses TRBV19 and TRBJ2-2; D gene uncertain. Germline CDR1 and CDR2: LNHDA and SQIVND (reference sequence). This CDR3 comprises 14 residues. The V end was cut by 4 bases, the J end by 4 bases, with 10 bases between. CDR3 sequence (DNA): TGTGCCAGTAGTAGGGCACTCCGCACCGGGGAGCTGTTTTTT. Its translation is CASSRALRTGELFF.

The CDR3 bases are TGTGCCAGCAGCTTCGGGGACTACCCGCCGGGGGAGCAGTTCTTC. This sequence encodes CASSFGDYPPGEQFF. The rearrangement joins TRBV11-3 to TRBJ2-1, with 7 bases fitting TRBD2. J gave up 10 bases and V 3 bases, and 12 bases lay outside the gene matches. CDR3 length: 15 residues. Germline V gives CDR1 SGHNT, CDR2 YENEEA.

This sequence joins TRBV25-1 and TRBJ2-7, with D unclear. Trimming cost V 2 bases and J 5 bases, with 16 bases left between them. CDR1 and CDR2 (germline): MGHDK, SYGVNS. The CDR3 loop spans 15 amino acids. CDR3: CASSEGSAGPNEQYF. The CDR3 region has the DNA TGTGCCAGCAGTGAAGGAAGCGCCGGCCCGAACGAGCAGTACTTC.

This chain uses TRBV30 with TRBJ2-2; D possibly corresponds to TRBD1 (6 bases). The CDR3 extends over 14 amino acids. V lost 4 bases, J lost 3 bases, and 12 bases lay in between. The germline gives CDR1 GTSNPN, CDR2 SVGIG (reference sequence). CDR3 residues: CAWIQGHYTGELFF. For the CDR3, the DNA is TGTGCCTGGATTCAGGGGCACTACACCGGGGAGCTGTTTTTT.

This clone was observed once. This chain uses TRBV5-4 with TRBJ2-1, with 10 bases fitting TRBD1. Looked up from germline, CDR1 is SGHNT and CDR2 is YYREEE (reference sequence). The CDR3 length is 15 residues. V lost 5 bases to trimming and J lost 4 bases; unmatched junction nucleotides: 6. CDR3: CASRKRDRGYNEQFF. Written as DNA, the CDR3 is TGTGCCAGCAGGAAAAGGGACAGGGGATACAATGAGCAGTTCTTC.

This clone was seen once. The J gene is TRBJ2-7, the V gene TRBV7-2, with D possibly TRBD2 on 6 matching bases. Germline CDR1 and CDR2: SGHTA and FQGNSA. The CDR3 consists of 16 residues. V gave up 5 bases and J gave up 0 bases, with 17 bases separating them. CDR3 amino acids: CASSPSGTSSSYEQYF. In nucleotides, the CDR3 is TGTGCCAGCAGCCCCTCTGGGACTTCAAGCTCCTACGAGCAGTACTTC.

V gene TRBV6-1 combines with J gene TRBJ1-4; 7 bases line up with TRBD1. From germline, CDR1 is MNHNS and CDR2 SASEGT. The ends lost 8 bases at V and 6 bases at J; junction bases unmatched: 12. The CDR3 runs 15 residues. Written as DNA, the CDR3 is TGTGCCAGCGGCCAATACAGGGGAAGTTATGAAAAACTGTTTTTT. This gives the protein CASGQYRGSYEKLFF.

This clone was detected only once. The chain has TRBV27 and TRBJ2-7; D is unresolved. CDR1 is MNHEY and CDR2 is SMNVEV in the germline V gene (reference sequence). The CDR3 runs 15 residues. Trimming removed 2 bases at V and 3 bases at J, with 14 bases between. CDR3 loop: CASSLRSPVFYEQYF. CDR3 sequence (DNA): TGTGCCAGCAGTTTACGGTCTCCGGTGTTCTACGAGCAGTACTTC.

The chain has TRBV4-2 and TRBJ2-7; 7 nucleotides agree with TRBD2. V was pared by 0 bases and J by 3 bases, with 5 bases of the junction left unmatched. CDR1 is LGHNA, CDR2 YNFKEQ, per germline. The CDR3 is 15 amino acids. The CDR3 bases are TGTGCCAGCAGCCAAGAGACGACTAGCCACTACGAGCAGTACTTC. Its protein is CASSQETTSHYEQYF.

The chain employs TRBV4-1 and TRBJ1-2; 7 bases map to TRBD1. This CDR3 is 15 amino acids long. CDR1 and CDR2 (germline): MGHRA, YSYEKL. With V trimmed by 4 bases and J by 0 bases, 5 bases remained unmatched. CDR3 sequence reads: CASSPSTGANYGYTF. DNA for the CDR3: TGCGCCAGCAGCCCAAGTACAGGGGCTAACTATGGCTACACCTTC.